A single T cell receptor beta chain is shown here with its context. What it binds is unknown. With 4 bases removed from V and 0 bases from J, the gap between germline ends came to 11 bases. This CDR3 is built from 14 residues. In germline, CDR1 is SGHRS, CDR2 YFSETQ. Multiplex PCR with BIOMED2 TRB-A/B primer pools amplified TRB rearrangements. TCRdb used MiXCR to reprocess the multiplex PCR reads, holding one entry per CDR3 protein. The sample gives 10,000 to 13,000 distinct CDR3 sequences, 30% of which show up once; approximately 15% is in the top ten. The record originates from a study of T and B cells in COVID-19 patients. Study background: Peripheral blood came from COVID-19 patients with active infection or after recovery. Most recovered patients had mild to moderate COVID-19 treated as outpatients. Study results and limitations: Clonality of TRB repertoires was high in active COVID-19; recovery brought above-healthy diversity and richness. Of approximately 2,400 TCR clusters found only in the recovered cohort, a few dozen had low generation probability.

Each TRB amplification used roughly 220-550 ng of genomic DNA from blood. This chain connects TRBV5-1 to TRBJ2-7; D is unclear. The source of this sequence is a human donor with active COVID-19. What was sequenced was blood. CDR3 protein: CASSDVGISYEQYF. The CDR3 DNA follows: TGCGCCAGCAGCGATGTGGGAATCTCCTACGAGCAGTACTTC. Variable domain in full (rest from reference TRBV5-1 and TRBJ2-7): KAGVTQTPRYLIKTRGQQVTLSCSPISGHRSVSWYQQTPGQGLQFLFEYFSETQRNKGNFPGRFSGRQFSNSRSEMNVSTLELGDSALYLCASSDVGISYEQYFGPGTRLTVT.